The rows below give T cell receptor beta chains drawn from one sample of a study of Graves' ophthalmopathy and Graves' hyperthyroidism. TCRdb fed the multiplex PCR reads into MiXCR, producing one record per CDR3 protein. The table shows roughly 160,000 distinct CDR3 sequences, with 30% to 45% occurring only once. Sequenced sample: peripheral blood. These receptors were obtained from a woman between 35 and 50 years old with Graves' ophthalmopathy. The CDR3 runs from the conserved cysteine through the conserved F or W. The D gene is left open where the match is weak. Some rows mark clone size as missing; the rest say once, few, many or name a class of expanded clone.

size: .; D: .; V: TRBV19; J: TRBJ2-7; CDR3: CASPPPHSTYEQYF; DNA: TGTGCCAGCCCGCCGCCCCACAGCACCTACGAGCAGTACTTC
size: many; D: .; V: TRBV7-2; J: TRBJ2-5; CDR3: CASSLVPGPEQETQYF; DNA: TGTGCCAGCAGCTTAGTGCCCGGCCCGGAGCAAGAGACCCAGTACTTC
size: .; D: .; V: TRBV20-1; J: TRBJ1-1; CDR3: CSARGDGGYTEAFF; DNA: TGCAGTGCTAGAGGGGACGGGGGATACACTGAAGCTTTCTTT
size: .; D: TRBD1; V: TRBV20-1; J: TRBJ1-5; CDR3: CSARYRGGNQPQHF; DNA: TGCAGTGCTAGATACAGGGGTGGCAATCAGCCCCAGCATTTT
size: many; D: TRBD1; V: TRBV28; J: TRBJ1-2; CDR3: CASSLPRTGHGYTF; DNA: TGTGCCAGCAGTTTGCCCCGGACAGGGCATGGCTACACCTTC
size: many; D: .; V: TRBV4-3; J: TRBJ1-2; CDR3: CASSQDGGASIGYTF; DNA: TGCGCCAGCAGCCAAGATGGGGGGGCGTCTATTGGCTACACCTTC
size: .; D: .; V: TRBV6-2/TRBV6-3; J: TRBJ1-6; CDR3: CASSYGGSSYNSPLHF; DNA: TGTGCCAGCAGTTACGGGGGGAGCTCCTACAATTCACCCCTCCACTTT
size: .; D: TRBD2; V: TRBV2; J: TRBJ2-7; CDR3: CASRRTREEQYF; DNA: TGTGCCAGCAGACGGACTAGAGAGGAGCAGTACTTC
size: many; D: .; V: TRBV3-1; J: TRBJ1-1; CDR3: CASSPAWGEAFF; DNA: TGTGCCAGCAGCCCTGCCTGGGGCGAAGCTTTCTTT
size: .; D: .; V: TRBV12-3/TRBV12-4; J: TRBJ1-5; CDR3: CASSLQNQPQHF; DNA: TGTGCCAGCAGTTTACAAAATCAGCCCCAGCATTTT
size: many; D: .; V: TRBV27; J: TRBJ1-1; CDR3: CASSSGANTEAFF; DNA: TGTGCCAGCAGCTCGGGGGCGAACACTGAAGCTTTCTTT
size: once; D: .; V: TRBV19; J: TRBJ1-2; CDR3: CASSVADGYGYTF; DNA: TGTGCCAGTAGTGTGGCGGACGGCTACGGCTACACCTTC
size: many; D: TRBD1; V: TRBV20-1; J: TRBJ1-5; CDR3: CSARQAGGSQPQHF; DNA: TGCAGTGCTAGACAGGCAGGGGGAAGTCAGCCCCAGCATTTT
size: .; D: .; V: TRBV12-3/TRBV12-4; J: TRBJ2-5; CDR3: CASTQVYPEETQYF; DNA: TGTGCCAGCACCCAAGTGTATCCCGAGGAGACCCAGTACTTC
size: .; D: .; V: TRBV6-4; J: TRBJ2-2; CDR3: CASSALQGFRGSTGELFF; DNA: TGTGCCAGCAGTGCCTTACAGGGTTTCCGAGGTAGCACCGGGGAGCTGTTTTTT
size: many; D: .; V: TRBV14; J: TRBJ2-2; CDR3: CASRQEGGELFF; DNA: TGTGCCAGCAGACAGGAAGGCGGGGAGCTGTTTTTT
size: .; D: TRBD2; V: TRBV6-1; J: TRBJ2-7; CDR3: CASEPLAGESYEQYF; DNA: TGTGCCAGCGAACCCCTAGCGGGGGAATCCTACGAGCAGTACTTC
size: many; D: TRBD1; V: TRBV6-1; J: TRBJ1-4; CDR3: CASSEQGAPREKLFF; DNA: TGTGCCAGCAGTGAACAGGGGGCGCCAAGGGAAAAACTGTTTTTT
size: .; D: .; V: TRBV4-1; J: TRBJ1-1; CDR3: CASSPPLRDNQGTEAFF; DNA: TGCGCCAGCAGCCCGCCCCTCCGGGACAACCAGGGCACTGAAGCTTTCTTT
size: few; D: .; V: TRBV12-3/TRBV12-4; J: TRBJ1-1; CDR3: CASRRGSGGEAFF; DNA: TGTGCCAGCAGAAGGGGCTCGGGCGGTGAAGCTTTCTTT
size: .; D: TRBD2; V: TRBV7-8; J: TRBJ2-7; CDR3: CASSTSGSYYEQYF; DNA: TGTGCCAGCAGCACTAGCGGGAGCTACTACGAGCAGTACTTC
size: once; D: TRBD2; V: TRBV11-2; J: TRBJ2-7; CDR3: CASSFSPGLALYEQYF; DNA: TGTGCCAGCAGCTTTTCCCCTGGACTAGCGCTCTACGAGCAGTACTTC
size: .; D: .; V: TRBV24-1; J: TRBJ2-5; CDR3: CATSGGSGRETQYF; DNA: TGTGCCACCAGTGGGGGGTCGGGGCGAGAGACCCAGTACTTC
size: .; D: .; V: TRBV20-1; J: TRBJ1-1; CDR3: CSARPRNTEAFF; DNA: TGCAGTGCTAGACCCAGGAACACTGAAGCTTTCTTT
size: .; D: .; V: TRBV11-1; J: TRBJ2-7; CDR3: CASSGGTVSSYEQYF; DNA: TGTGCCAGCAGCGGGGGGACGGTGAGCTCCTACGAGCAGTACTTC
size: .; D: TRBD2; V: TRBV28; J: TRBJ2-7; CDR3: CATTGTSGSYEQYF; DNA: TGTGCCACCACCGGGACTAGCGGGAGCTACGAGCAGTACTTC
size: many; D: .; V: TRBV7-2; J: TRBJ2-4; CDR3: CASSLAVGGRVKNIQYF; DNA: TGTGCCAGCAGCTTAGCGGTGGGGGGGCGAGTCAAAAACATTCAGTACTTC
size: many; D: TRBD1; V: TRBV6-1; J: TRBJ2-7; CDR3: CASREWAGGTYEQYF; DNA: TGTGCCAGCAGAGAATGGGCAGGGGGAACCTACGAGCAGTACTTC
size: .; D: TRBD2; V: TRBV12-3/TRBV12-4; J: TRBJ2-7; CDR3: CASRGTRSGDYEQYF; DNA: TGTGCCAGCAGGGGGACTAGAAGTGGTGACTACGAGCAGTACTTC
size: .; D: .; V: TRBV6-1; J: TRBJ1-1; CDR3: CASNPGLNTEAFF; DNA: TGTGCCAGCAACCCGGGCCTGAACACTGAAGCTTTCTTT
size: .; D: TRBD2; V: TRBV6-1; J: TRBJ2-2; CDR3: CATLAGLTGELFF; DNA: TGTGCCACCCTAGCGGGGCTAACCGGGGAGCTGTTTTTT
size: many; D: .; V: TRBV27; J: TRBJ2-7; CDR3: CASSLGGRQYF; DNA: TGTGCCAGCAGTTTAGGCGGGCGCCAGTACTTC
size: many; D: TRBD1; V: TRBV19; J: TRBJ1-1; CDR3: CASSPWTGTEAFF; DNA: TGTGCCAGTAGTCCCTGGACAGGGACTGAAGCTTTCTTT
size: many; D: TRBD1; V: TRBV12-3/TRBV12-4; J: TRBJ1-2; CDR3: CASSKGQAYGDTF; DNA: TGTGCCAGCAGCAAAGGACAGGCCTATGGGGACACCTTC
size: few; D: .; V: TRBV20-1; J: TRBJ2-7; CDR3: CSATADTYEQYF; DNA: TGCAGTGCTACAGCGGATACCTACGAGCAGTACTTC
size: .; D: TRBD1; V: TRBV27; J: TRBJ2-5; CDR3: CASSLATGGTETQYF; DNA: TGTGCCAGCAGTTTAGCGACAGGGGGCACTGAGACCCAGTACTTC
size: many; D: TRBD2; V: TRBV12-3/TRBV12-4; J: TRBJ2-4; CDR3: CASSTGGAKNIQYF; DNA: TGTGCCAGCAGCACGGGGGGAGCCAAAAACATTCAGTACTTC
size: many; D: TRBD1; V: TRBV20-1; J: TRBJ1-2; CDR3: CSATPGTGPIYTF; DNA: TGCAGTGCTACTCCTGGGACAGGGCCTATCTACACCTTC
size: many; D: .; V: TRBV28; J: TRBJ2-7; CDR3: CASSLSWGYEQYF; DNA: TGTGCCAGCAGTTTAAGCTGGGGGTACGAGCAGTACTTC
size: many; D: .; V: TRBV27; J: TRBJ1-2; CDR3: CASTSNGGAHGYTF; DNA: TGTGCCAGCACCTCAAATGGGGGAGCCCATGGCTACACCTTC
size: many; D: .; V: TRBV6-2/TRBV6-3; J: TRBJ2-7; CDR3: CAVAQSYEQYF; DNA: TGTGCCGTAGCGCAATCCTACGAGCAGTACTTC
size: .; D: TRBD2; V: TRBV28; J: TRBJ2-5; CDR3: CASSLWASGTEETQYF; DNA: TGTGCCAGCAGTTTATGGGCTAGCGGGACTGAAGAGACCCAGTACTTC
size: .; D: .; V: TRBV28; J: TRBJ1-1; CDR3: CASSFVGGGTEAFF; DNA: TGTGCCAGCAGTTTCGTTGGGGGAGGCACTGAAGCTTTCTTT